These 14 T cell receptor beta chains came from one sample sequenced in a study of monozygotic twins with cystic fibrosis. Generated by immunoSEQ multiplex PCR, the TCRdb table keeps only in-frame clones and is missing some. Of about 9,600 clones in the sample, around 98% are singletons; the top ten hold about 0.25%. The sample consisted of blood. The receptors were gathered from a girl aged 2 to 10 with cystic fibrosis.

The J gene is TRBJ2-2, the V gene TRBV28; 8 bases are a match to TRBD1. CDR3 length: 15 residues. The germline V gene has CDR1 MDHEN and CDR2 SYDVKM. V was clipped by 5 bases and J by 5 bases; unmatched bases: 7. In DNA form, the CDR3 reads TGTGCCAGCAGTACGGGACAGGAGATTACCGGGGAGCTGTTTTTT. This translates into CASSTGQEITGELFF.

The rearrangement joins TRBV28 to TRBJ2-7; TRBD2 is a possible D gene (5 bases). Germline V lookup: CDR1 MDHEN, CDR2 SYDVKM. Trimming removed 6 bases from V and 4 bases from J, with 16 bases in between. The CDR3 contains 14 residues. The DNA of the CDR3 is TGTGCCAGCAGGATGGACTCCGCGGCTTACGAGCAGTACTTC. Its translation: CASRMDSAAYEQYF. The full variable domain, its missing parts supplied by reference TRBV28 and TRBJ2-7, is DVKVTQSSRYLVKRTGEKVFLECVQDMDHENMFWYRQDPGLGLRLIYFSYDVKMKEKGDIPEGYSVSREKKERFSLILESASTNQTSMYLCASRMDSAAYEQYFGPGTRLTVT.

The CDR3 region is CASSPHYEQYF. The DNA of the CDR3 is TGTGCCAGCAGTCCCCACTACGAGCAGTACTTC. The rearrangement links TRBV28 to TRBJ2-7, with D unclear. Deletions cut 5 bases from V and 3 bases from J, with 5 bases between. The germline gives CDR1 MDHEN, CDR2 SYDVKM. This CDR3 spans 11 amino acids.

The genes are TRBV7-2 and TRBJ1-3; 8 nucleotides align to TRBD1. CDR1 SGHTA and CDR2 FQGNSA come from the germline V gene. V lost 4 bases and J lost 10; bases outside the gene matches: 3. CDR3 length: 12 residues. This CDR3 reads CASSSTGETIYF. DNA for the CDR3: TGTGCCAGCAGCTCGACAGGGGAGACCATATATTTT.

This sequence joins TRBV9 and TRBJ2-7; TRBD2 aligns across 9 bases. The length of the CDR3 is 23 residues. Germline lookup yields CDR1 SGDLS and CDR2 YYNGEE. Losses at the gene ends were 3 bases for V and 4 bases for J; bases not matched to a gene: 32. CDR3 amino acids: CASSGPPRGGDTSQREETYEQYF. The CDR3 DNA reads TGTGCCAGCAGCGGCCCCCCTCGAGGGGGGGATACTTCACAGCGGGAGGAGACTTACGAGCAGTACTTC.

The chain is built from TRBV6-6 and TRBJ2-7, with 8 bases that match TRBD1. J was trimmed by 5 bases and V by 6 bases; bases with no gene match: 9. The length of the CDR3 is 14 residues. The V gene's germline CDR1 is MNHNY and CDR2 SVGAGI (reference sequence). The CDR3 DNA follows: TGTGCCAGCAGCGCCGGACAGGGTCCCCACGAGCAGTACTTC. It translates to CASSAGQGPHEQYF.

This chain uses TRBV6-1 with TRBJ1-5, with a possible D match to TRBD1 (5 bases). From germline, CDR1 is MNHNS and CDR2 SASEGT. Trimming took off 3 bases at V and 2 bases at J, with 11 bases between the two ends. This CDR3 region has 15 residues. The CDR3 bases are TGTGCCAGCAGTGACGGTGGGGCCGGCAATCAGCCCCAGCATTTT. Translating gives CASSDGGAGNQPQHF.

The count of this clone is one. V usage is TRBV18 and J usage is TRBJ2-7, with a possible D match to TRBD2 (6 bases). The CDR3 covers 16 residues. In germline, CDR1 is KGHSH, CDR2 LQKENI. The V end was cut by 9 bases, the J end by 0 bases, with 21 bases between. Here the CDR3 reads CASSRERGSSSYEQYF. As DNA, the CDR3 is TGTGCCAGTTCCCGGGAGAGGGGATCGAGCTCCTACGAGCAGTACTTC.

This clone was seen only once. The chain combines TRBV10-2 with TRBJ1-3; no reliable D call. Trimming cost V 7 bases and J 0 bases, with 13 bases left between them. Germline loops: CDR1 WSHSY, CDR2 SAAADI. The CDR3 has 15 amino acids. Here the CDR3 reads CASKMSTSSGNTIYF. In nucleotides, the CDR3 is TGCGCCAGCAAAATGTCGACTTCCTCTGGAAACACCATATATTTT.

The rearrangement joins TRBV7-9 to TRBJ1-4; tentatively, D is TRBD1 (5 bases). Germline V gene lookup returns CDR1 SEHNR and CDR2 FQNEAQ (reference sequence). This CDR3 has 14 amino acids. V shed 6 bases and J shed 10 bases, with 18 bases lying between them. CDR3: CASSLANPRGKLFF. In nucleotides, the CDR3 is TGTGCCAGCAGTCTGGCTAACCCAAGGGGAAAACTGTTTTTT.

V usage is TRBV5-6 and J usage is TRBJ2-7; 8 positions match TRBD2. Per the germline V gene, CDR1 is SGHDT and CDR2 is YYEEEE. After removal of 0 bases from V and 0 bases from J, the junction contained 2 bases not matched to a gene. CDR3 size: 15 residues. Written as DNA, the CDR3 is TGTGCCAGCAGCTTGGGCGGGGGGAGCTCCTACGAGCAGTACTTC. Translated: CASSLGGGSSYEQYF.

The chain combines TRBV6-4 with TRBJ1-2, with 7 bases lining up with TRBD1. The length of the CDR3 is 14 residues. The J segment lost 6 bases and the V segment lost 3 bases, leaving 7 bases of the junction unmatched. Looked up from germline, CDR1 is MRHNA and CDR2 is SNTAGT. The CDR3 DNA reads as TGTGCCAGCAGTGAGACGACAGGGATCCATGGCTACACCTTC. The encoded protein is CASSETTGIHGYTF.

This rearrangement joins TRBV6-1 to TRBJ1-2; D gene unclear. CDR3 length: 11 amino acids. V was shortened by 7 bases and J by 6 bases, with 9 bases between the two germline ends. Germline V gene data show CDR1 as MNHNS and CDR2 as SASEGT. CDR3 residues: CASIDIHGYTF. The CDR3 region has the DNA TGTGCCAGCATTGACATCCATGGCTACACCTTC.

The V call is TRBV10-2, the J call TRBJ2-3; D is undetermined. CDR1 is WSHSY, CDR2 SAAADI, per germline. Trimming pared 2 bases from V and 0 bases from J, leaving 9 bases between. The CDR3 runs to 15 residues. CDR3 coding DNA: TGCGCCAGCAGTGAGGTTGGTAGAAGCACAGATACGCAGTATTTT. Translation gives CASSEVGRSTDTQYF.